This T cell receptor beta chain was identified in a study of PD-L1 blockade in urothelial cancer. With 5 bases clipped from V and 1 base from J, the junction kept 4 bases outside the gene matches. Germline values: CDR1 LNHNV, CDR2 YYDKDF (reference sequence). This CDR3 spans 16 amino acids. Repertoires were generated with immunoSEQ multiplex PCR, while TCRdb's copy carries only in-frame clones and drops some. The sample lists approximately 100,000 clones, about 85% occurring once. The specimen comprised PBMCs, sampled around atezolizumab (anti-PD-L1) treatment. This chain joins TRBV15 and TRBJ2-1; 11 positions agree with TRBD2. This sequence originates from a man between 50 and 59 years old with urothelial cancer. CDR3 loop: CATSYRLAGSYNEQFF. CDR3 sequence (DNA): TGTGCCACCAGCTACCGACTAGCGGGGTCCTACAATGAGCAGTTCTTC.